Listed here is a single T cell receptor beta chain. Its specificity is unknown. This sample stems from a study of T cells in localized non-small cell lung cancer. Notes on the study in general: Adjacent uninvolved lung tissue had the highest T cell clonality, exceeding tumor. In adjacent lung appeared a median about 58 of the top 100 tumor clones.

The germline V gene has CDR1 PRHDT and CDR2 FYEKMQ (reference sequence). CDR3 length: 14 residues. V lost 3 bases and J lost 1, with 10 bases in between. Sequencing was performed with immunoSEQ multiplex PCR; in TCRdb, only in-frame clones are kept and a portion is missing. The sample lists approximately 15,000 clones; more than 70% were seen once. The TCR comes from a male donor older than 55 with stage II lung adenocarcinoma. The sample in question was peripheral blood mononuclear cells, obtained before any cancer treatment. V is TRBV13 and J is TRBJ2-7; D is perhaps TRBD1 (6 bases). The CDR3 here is CASSFGDTSYEQYF. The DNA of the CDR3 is TGTGCCAGCAGCTTCGGGGACACTTCCTACGAGCAGTACTTC.